One and the same sample provided the 28 T cell receptor beta chains below, sequenced in a study of blood T cell repertoires in COVID-19. Produced via immunoSEQ multiplex PCR; TCRdb's table is partial and in-frame only. The sample has 240,000 or so clones, roughly 91% seen once; the top ten hold approximately 9%. The sequenced material came from PBMCs or T cells enriched from blood (not recorded which). All receptors come from a man between 35 and 55 years old who had recovered from COVID-19.

The chain has TRBV19 and TRBJ1-2; 9 nucleotides align to TRBD1. The germline V gene encodes CDR1 LNHDA and CDR2 SQIVND (reference sequence). The V and J ends lost 5 bases and 0 bases, in that order; junction bases with no gene match: 4. CDR3 length: 15 amino acids. The CDR3 nucleotides are TGTGCCAGTAGTCCAGGACAGGGGACTAACTATGGCTACACCTTC. Translating gives CASSPGQGTNYGYTF.

This clone was found once. The genes are TRBV19 and TRBJ1-2, with TRBD1 matching over 10 bases. The CDR3 runs 16 residues. Germline trimming cut 1 base from V and 0 bases from J; bases unmatched to any gene: 2. CDR1 LNHDA and CDR2 SQIVND come from the germline V gene (reference sequence). CDR3 bases: TGTGCCAGTAGTATAGCTGGGACAGGGGCTAACTATGGCTACACCTTC. This encodes CASSIAGTGANYGYTF.

CDR3 region: CASSPLGQEVYNEQFF. DNA of the CDR3: TGCGCCAGCAGCCCCTTAGGACAGGAGGTTTACAATGAGCAGTTCTTC. The chain combines TRBV4-1 with TRBJ2-1; 7 bases map to TRBD1. Trimming at V came to 4 bases and at J to 4 bases, leaving 10 bases not matched to a gene. CDR3 size: 16 residues. Germline values: CDR1 MGHRA, CDR2 YSYEKL.

The chain employs TRBV13 and TRBJ2-7; 8 positions match TRBD1. The ends lost 1 base at V and 3 bases at J; junction bases unmatched: 5. This CDR3 has 15 amino acids. The V gene's germline CDR1 is PRHDT and CDR2 FYEKMQ (reference sequence). DNA for the CDR3: TGTGCCAGCAGCTTAGAACCAGGGGGCAGCTACGAGCAGTACTTC. Translating it yields CASSLEPGGSYEQYF.

A few counts support this clone. This chain uses TRBV5-6 with TRBJ1-4; no firm D call. V was cut by 4 bases and J by 7 bases, with 17 bases left in between. From germline, CDR1 is SGHDT and CDR2 YYEEEE. There are 15 residues in the CDR3. The DNA for the CDR3 is TGTGCCAGCAGCGCCCTGACCCAAAGGAGTGAAAAACTGTTTTTT. This sequence encodes CASSALTQRSEKLFF.

Concerning this clone itself: Other DNA sequences in this specimen translate into the identical CDR3. This sequence joins TRBV5-1 and TRBJ2-6, with TRBD1 as a possible D gene (6 bases). CDR1 and CDR2 (germline): SGHRS, YFSETQ. CDR3 size: 15 residues. V dropped 2 bases and J dropped 1 base, with 7 bases sitting between them. The CDR3 region is CASSLQGSGANVLTF. In DNA form, the CDR3 reads TGCGCCAGCAGCTTACAGGGTTCTGGGGCCAACGTCCTGACTTTC.

The V gene is TRBV19, the J gene TRBJ1-2, with 10 bases identical to TRBD1. Germline CDR1 LNHDA, CDR2 SQIVND (reference sequence). With 5 bases clipped from V and 8 bases from J, the junction kept 11 bases outside the gene matches. This CDR3 spans 15 amino acids. This CDR3 is CASSFRQGAAVGYTF. The CDR3 bases are TGTGCCAGTAGTTTCCGACAGGGGGCTGCGGTGGGCTACACCTTC.

This chain connects TRBV7-3 to TRBJ2-1; D is perhaps TRBD2 (6 bases). Trimming cost V 0 bases and J 11 bases, with 11 bases left between them. CDR3 length: 13 amino acids. Germline V CDR1 and CDR2: SGHTA, FQGTGA. The CDR3 here is CASSLTYGGQQFF. The CDR3 bases are TGTGCCAGCAGCTTAACATACGGGGGACAGCAGTTCTTC.

The CDR3 bases are TGTGCCAGCAGCACTTCGCCAGTAAGCTCCTACAATGAGCAGTTCTTC. This gives the protein CASSTSPVSSYNEQFF. The V and J genes are TRBV21-1 and TRBJ2-1; TRBD1 reflects the table's D call only, with no check against the DNA. TRBV21-1 is a pseudogene locus. The CDR3 is 16 amino acids.

The J gene is TRBJ1-4, the V gene TRBV4-1; D is unresolved. V lost 7 bases and J lost 0, with 12 bases in between. This CDR3 region has 15 residues. Germline V gene data show CDR1 as MGHRA and CDR2 as YSYEKL. The CDR3 here is CASTRVRATNEKLFF. The CDR3 nucleotides read TGCGCCAGCACCCGAGTACGGGCAACTAATGAAAAACTGTTTTTT.

The CDR3: CASSLEAGPTLYGYTF. The CDR3 DNA follows: TGTGCCAGCAGCTTAGAGGCGGGGCCAACCCTCTATGGCTACACCTTC. The chain joins TRBV7-2 to TRBJ1-2, with D maybe TRBD1 (5 bases). Germline V gene lookup returns CDR1 SGHTA and CDR2 FQGNSA. V lost 1 base, J lost 4 bases, and 16 bases lay in between. CDR3 length: 16 residues.

A word on this clone: The same CDR3 can be traced to other DNA sequences in this sample. V usage is TRBV7-2 and J usage is TRBJ2-1; D is undetermined. The CDR3 has 13 amino acids. V lost 1 base to trimming and J lost 3 bases, with 4 bases between them. Germline V gene lookup returns CDR1 SGHTA and CDR2 FQGNSA. As DNA, the CDR3 is TGTGCCAGCAGCTTAGTCAGCTACAATGAGCAGTTCTTC. Protein product: CASSLVSYNEQFF.

V and J are TRBV10-1 and TRBJ2-7; D may be TRBD2 (5 bases). The CDR3 runs 12 residues. The V end was cut by 9 bases, the J end by 3 bases, with 12 bases between. The germline CDR1 and CDR2 sequences are WNHNN and SYGVQD (reference sequence). The CDR3 loop is CASRGLLYEQYF. The CDR3 DNA is TGCGCCAGTAGAGGACTCCTCTACGAGCAGTACTTC.

The chain employs TRBV28 and TRBJ1-6; D not resolved. The CDR3 runs to 14 residues. V was pared by 2 bases and J by 5 bases, with 7 bases between. Germline V gene lookup returns CDR1 MDHEN and CDR2 SYDVKM. The chain's CDR3 is CASSLGQDNSPLHF. In DNA, the CDR3 is TGTGCCAGCAGTTTAGGGCAGGATAATTCACCCCTCCACTTT.

The genes are TRBV7-3 and TRBJ2-4; no firm D call. Germline-derived CDR1 and CDR2 are SGHTA and FQGTGA. Trimming removed 1 base at V and 6 bases at J, with 4 bases between. The CDR3 runs to 12 residues. CDR3 residues: CASSLNGNIQYF. CDR3 bases: TGTGCCAGCAGCTTAAACGGAAACATTCAGTACTTC.

In its sample, this clone was seen once. This sequence joins TRBV29-1 and TRBJ2-3, with D perhaps matching TRBD1 (5 bases). Germline V gene lookup returns CDR1 SQVTM and CDR2 ANQGSEA. V lost 3 bases and J lost 2, with 12 bases in between. The CDR3 totals 14 residues. This CDR3 is CSVEMDIHTDTQYF. CDR3 bases: TGCAGCGTTGAGATGGACATCCACACAGATACGCAGTATTTT.

The chain carries TRBV7-9 and TRBJ1-6; D not certain. The germline V gene has CDR1 SEHNR and CDR2 FQNEAQ (reference sequence). The CDR3 has 14 residues. Trimming took off 5 bases at V and 14 bases at J, with 19 bases between the two ends. Written as DNA, the CDR3 is TGTGCCAGCAGCCCGCCGGGTGATTGGTCAACCCTCCACTTT. It encodes CASSPPGDWSTLHF.

This clone was seen once. The rearrangement links TRBV6-1 to TRBJ1-5, with 12 bases matching TRBD1. V shed 3 bases, J shed 6 bases, and the junction held 6 bases outside the gene matches. The CDR3 is 16 amino acids. Germline V gives CDR1 MNHNS, CDR2 SASEGT. CDR3 residues: CASSDPGTGGRQPQHF. The CDR3 nucleotides are TGTGCCAGCAGTGACCCCGGGACAGGGGGCCGTCAGCCCCAGCATTTT.

The chain joins TRBV5-1 to TRBJ2-1; 10 bases line up with TRBD1. This CDR3 has 16 residues. Germline V gene lookup returns CDR1 SGHRS and CDR2 YFSETQ. J gave up 0 bases and V 3 bases, and 3 bases lay outside the gene matches. CDR3 sequence (DNA): TGCGCCAGCAGCTCAGGACAGGGGGGCTCCTACAATGAGCAGTTCTTC. This translates into CASSSGQGGSYNEQFF.

The chain has TRBV5-4 and TRBJ2-1; 10 bases map to TRBD2. The germline CDR1 and CDR2 sequences are SGHNT and YYREEE (reference sequence). The V gene end was trimmed by 0 bases and the J gene end by 4 bases; junction bases not matched to a gene: 7. The CDR3 sequence is 17 residues long. CDR3 amino acids: CASSLEAGGPPYNEQFF. In DNA form, the CDR3 reads TGTGCCAGCAGCTTGGAAGCGGGAGGGCCTCCTTACAATGAGCAGTTCTTC.

The rearrangement links TRBV15 to TRBJ2-1; D is undetermined. The V end was cut by 0 bases, the J end by 9 bases, with 6 bases between. The CDR3 spans 12 residues. Germline V gives CDR1 LNHNV, CDR2 YYDKDF (reference sequence). The CDR3: CATSRDWSEQFF. CDR3 bases: TGTGCCACCAGCAGAGATTGGAGTGAGCAGTTCTTC.

The chain is built from TRBV28 and TRBJ1-2; D might be TRBD1 (5 bases). V was trimmed by 2 bases and J by 8 bases, leaving 18 bases between them. CDR1 is MDHEN, CDR2 SYDVKM, per germline. The CDR3 is 15 amino acids. The chain's CDR3 is CASSLSGRGGKGYTF. DNA of the CDR3: TGTGCCAGCAGTTTAAGCGGGCGGGGGGGAAAGGGCTACACCTTC.

The V call is TRBV7-9, the J call TRBJ2-1; 11 positions agree with TRBD2. The CDR3 totals 18 residues. The V gene's germline CDR1 is SEHNR and CDR2 FQNEAQ (reference sequence). The ends lost 2 bases at V and 0 bases at J; junction bases unmatched: 6. CDR3 amino acids: CASSLTSGGPSSYNEQFF. The CDR3, as DNA: TGTGCCAGCAGCTTAACTAGCGGGGGCCCCAGCTCCTACAATGAGCAGTTCTTC.

This chain uses TRBV27 with TRBJ2-7; 8 bases match TRBD1. Unmatched junction bases numbered 8, after V lost 0 bases and J lost 4 bases. The CDR3 has 16 residues. CDR1 MNHEY and CDR2 SMNVEV come from the germline V gene (reference sequence). The CDR3 loop reads CASSLSVTGQGYEQYF. For the CDR3, the DNA is TGTGCCAGCAGTTTATCGGTCACAGGACAGGGTTACGAGCAGTACTTC.

This clone is a singleton in its sample. J is TRBJ2-3 and V is TRBV5-1, with D perhaps TRBD2 (5 bases). Germline-derived CDR1 and CDR2 are SGHRS and YFSETQ. The CDR3 has 14 residues. Trimming removed 4 bases at V and 3 bases at J, with 12 bases between. The CDR3 spells CASSIVAGTDTQYF. For the CDR3, the DNA is TGCGCCAGCAGCATTGTCGCGGGTACAGATACGCAGTATTTT.

At least ten counts were recorded for this clone. The V call is TRBV18, the J call TRBJ2-5, with 12 positions matching TRBD1. The trim removed 3 bases at V and 4 bases at J, leaving 3 bases unmatched. Germline lookup yields CDR1 KGHSH and CDR2 LQKENI. The CDR3 consists of 15 residues. The DNA for the CDR3 is TGTGCCAGCTCACCGGGACAGGGGGCCTCAGAGACCCAGTACTTC. Amino acids: CASSPGQGASETQYF.

This clone came up once. The CDR3 spells CASSVREGPNYEQYF. The CDR3 region has the DNA TGTGCCAGCAGTGTACGGGAGGGGCCAAACTACGAGCAGTACTTC. The genes are TRBV2 and TRBJ2-7; the match to TRBD2 covers 8 bases. The CDR3 length is 15 residues. Germline V gives CDR1 SNHLY, CDR2 FYNNEI. Unmatched junction bases numbered 8, after V lost 4 bases and J lost 3 bases.

The gene calls are TRBV28 and TRBJ1-4; D possibly corresponds to TRBD1 (6 bases). V was clipped by 5 bases and J by 4 bases, with 14 bases between them. Per the germline V gene, CDR1 is MDHEN and CDR2 is SYDVKM. This CDR3 has 15 residues. In nucleotides, the CDR3 is TGTGCCAGCAGTCCAAGGGGGACGGATAATGAAAAACTGTTTTTT. This encodes CASSPRGTDNEKLFF.